This TCR beta chain was found in a study of blood T cell repertoires in COVID-19. Study background: PBMCs, B-cell-depleted T cells, or T cells provided the cDNA or gDNA that made up the material.

Germline V gene sequence: CDR1 SGHRS, CDR2 YFSETQ. Trimming removed 0 bases at V and 4 bases at J, with 5 bases between. This CDR3 has 13 residues. Here immunoSEQ multiplex PCR was the method, and the copy in TCRdb shows in-frame clones only, minus some. Of more than 200,000 clones detected, about 85% appear once; the ten largest clones hold about 10%. It was during active infection that Seattle patients were enrolled and then longitudinally followed. This chain uses TRBV5-1 with TRBJ2-1, with D unclear. Material for sequencing was peripheral blood. The sequence came from an elderly woman with COVID-19, enrolled during active disease. CDR3 residues: CASSLGTYNEQFF. The CDR3 nucleotides are TGCGCCAGCAGCTTGGGCACATACAATGAGCAGTTCTTC.